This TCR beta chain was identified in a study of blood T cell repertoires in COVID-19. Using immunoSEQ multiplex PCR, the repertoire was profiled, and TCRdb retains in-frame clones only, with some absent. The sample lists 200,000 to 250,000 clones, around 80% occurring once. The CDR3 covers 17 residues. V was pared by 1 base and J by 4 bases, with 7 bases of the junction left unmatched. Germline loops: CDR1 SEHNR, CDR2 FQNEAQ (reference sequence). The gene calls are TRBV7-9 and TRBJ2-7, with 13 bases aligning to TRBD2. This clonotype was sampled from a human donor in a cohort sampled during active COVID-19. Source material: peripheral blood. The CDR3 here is CASSLGTSGSKTYEQYF. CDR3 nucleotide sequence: TGTGCCAGCAGCTTAGGGACTAGCGGGAGTAAAACATACGAGCAGTACTTC.